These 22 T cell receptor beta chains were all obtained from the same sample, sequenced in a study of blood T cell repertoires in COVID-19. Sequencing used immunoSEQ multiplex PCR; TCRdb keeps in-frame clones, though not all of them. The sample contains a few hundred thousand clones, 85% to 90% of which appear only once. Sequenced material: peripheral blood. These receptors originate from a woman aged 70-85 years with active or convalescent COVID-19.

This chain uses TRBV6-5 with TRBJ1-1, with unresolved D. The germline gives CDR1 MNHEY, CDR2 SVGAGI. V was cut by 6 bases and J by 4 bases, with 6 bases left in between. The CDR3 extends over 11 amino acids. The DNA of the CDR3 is TGTGCCAGCAGCCAGGCCACTGAAGCTTTCTTT. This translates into CASSQATEAFF.

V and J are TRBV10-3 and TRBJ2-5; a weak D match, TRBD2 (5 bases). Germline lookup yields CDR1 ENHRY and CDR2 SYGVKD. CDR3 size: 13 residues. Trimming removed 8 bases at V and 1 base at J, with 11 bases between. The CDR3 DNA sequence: TGTGCCATCGCGGGTGAGGGCCAAGAGACCCAGTACTTC. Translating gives CAIAGEGQETQYF.

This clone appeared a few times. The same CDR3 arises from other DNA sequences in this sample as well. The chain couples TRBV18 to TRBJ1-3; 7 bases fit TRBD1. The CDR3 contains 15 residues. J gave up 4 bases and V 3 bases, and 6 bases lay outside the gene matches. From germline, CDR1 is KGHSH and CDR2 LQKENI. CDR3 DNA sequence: TGTGCCAGCTCACCGCAGGGACAGCCCGGAAACACCATATATTTT. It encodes CASSPQGQPGNTIYF.

The CDR3 DNA sequence: TGTGCCACGGGACAGCCCCAGCATTTT. Its protein is CATGQPQHF. This rearrangement joins TRBV19 to TRBJ1-5; D unclear. Germline CDR1 reads LNHDA; CDR2 reads SQIVND (reference sequence). Deletions cut 10 bases from V and 7 bases from J, with 5 bases between. This CDR3 region has 9 residues.

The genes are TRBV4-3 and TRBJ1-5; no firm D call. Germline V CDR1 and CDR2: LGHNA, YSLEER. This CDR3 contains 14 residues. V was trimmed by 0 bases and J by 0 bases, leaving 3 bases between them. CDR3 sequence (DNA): TGCGCCAGCAGCCAAGATTATAGCAATCAGCCCCAGCATTTT. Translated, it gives CASSQDYSNQPQHF.

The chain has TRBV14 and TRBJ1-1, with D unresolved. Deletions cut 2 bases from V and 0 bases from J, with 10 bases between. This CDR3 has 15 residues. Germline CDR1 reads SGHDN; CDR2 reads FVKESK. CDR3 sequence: CASSQRTGLNTEAFF. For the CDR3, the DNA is TGTGCCAGCAGCCAACGAACGGGGTTGAACACTGAAGCTTTCTTT.

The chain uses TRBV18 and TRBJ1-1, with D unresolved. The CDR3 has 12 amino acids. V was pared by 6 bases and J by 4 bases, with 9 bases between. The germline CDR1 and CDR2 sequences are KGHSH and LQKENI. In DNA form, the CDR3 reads TGTGCCAGCTCTCCGACTAGCACTGAAGCTTTCTTT. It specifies CASSPTSTEAFF.

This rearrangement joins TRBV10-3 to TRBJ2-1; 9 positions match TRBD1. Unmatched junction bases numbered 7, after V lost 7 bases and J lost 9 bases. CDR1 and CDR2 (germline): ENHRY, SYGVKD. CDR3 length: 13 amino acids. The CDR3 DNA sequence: TGTGCCATCACCGGGACAGGGAACACTGAGCAGTTCTTC. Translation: CAITGTGNTEQFF.

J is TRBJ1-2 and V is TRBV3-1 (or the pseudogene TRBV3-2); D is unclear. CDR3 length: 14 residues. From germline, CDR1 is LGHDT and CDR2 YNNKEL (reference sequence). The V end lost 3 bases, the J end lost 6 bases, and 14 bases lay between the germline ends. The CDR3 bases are TGTGCCAGCAGCCAGAGGAGTCGCCAGAATGGCTACACCTTC. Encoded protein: CASSQRSRQNGYTF.

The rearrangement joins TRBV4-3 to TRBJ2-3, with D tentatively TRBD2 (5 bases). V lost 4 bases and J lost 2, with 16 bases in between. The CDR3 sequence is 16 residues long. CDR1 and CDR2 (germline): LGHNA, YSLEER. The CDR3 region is CASSRGLNRDTDTQYF. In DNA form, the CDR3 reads TGCGCCAGCAGCCGCGGACTTAATCGGGACACAGATACGCAGTATTTT.

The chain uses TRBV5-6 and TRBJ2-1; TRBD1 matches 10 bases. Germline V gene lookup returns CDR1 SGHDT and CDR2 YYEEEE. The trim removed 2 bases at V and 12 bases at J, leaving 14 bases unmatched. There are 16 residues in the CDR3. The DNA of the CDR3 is TGTGCCAGCAGCTTCTACACAGGGACAGGGGTTGATGGGCAGTTCTTC. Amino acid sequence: CASSFYTGTGVDGQFF. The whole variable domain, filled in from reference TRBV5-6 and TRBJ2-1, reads DAGVTQSPTHLIKTRGQQVTLRCSPKSGHDTVSWYQQALGQGPQFIFQYYEEEERQRGNFPDRFSGHQFPNYSSELNVNALLLGDSALYLCASSFYTGTGVDGQFFGPGTRLTVL.

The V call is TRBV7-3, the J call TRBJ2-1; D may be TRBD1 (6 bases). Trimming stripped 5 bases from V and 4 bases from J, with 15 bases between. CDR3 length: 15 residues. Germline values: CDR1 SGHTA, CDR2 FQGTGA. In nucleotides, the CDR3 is TGTGCCAGCAGCCCAGGGGTTCCACCTTACAATGAGCAGTTCTTC. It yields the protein CASSPGVPPYNEQFF.

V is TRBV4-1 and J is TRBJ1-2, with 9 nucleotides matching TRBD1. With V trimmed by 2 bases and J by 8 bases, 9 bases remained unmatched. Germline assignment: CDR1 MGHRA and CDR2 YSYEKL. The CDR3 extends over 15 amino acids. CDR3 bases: TGCGCCAGCAGCCAACCAAGGGACAGGGTACGAGGCTACACCTTC. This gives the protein CASSQPRDRVRGYTF.

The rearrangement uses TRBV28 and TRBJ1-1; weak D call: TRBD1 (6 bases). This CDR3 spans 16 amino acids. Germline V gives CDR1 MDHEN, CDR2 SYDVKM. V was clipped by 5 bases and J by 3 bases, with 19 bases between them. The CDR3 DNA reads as TGTGCCAGCAGTGTCCAGTTCCGACAGGAGGACACTGAAGCTTTCTTT. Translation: CASSVQFRQEDTEAFF.

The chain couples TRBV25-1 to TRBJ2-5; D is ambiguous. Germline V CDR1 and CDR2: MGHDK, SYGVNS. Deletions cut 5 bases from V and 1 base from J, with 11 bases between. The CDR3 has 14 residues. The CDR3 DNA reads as TGTGCCAGCAGTTTCTACCACTTCCAAGAGACCCAGTACTTC. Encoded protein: CASSFYHFQETQYF. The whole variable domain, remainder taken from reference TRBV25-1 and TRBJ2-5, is EADIYQTPRYLVIGTGKKITLECSQTMGHDKMYWYQQDPGMELHLIHYSYGVNSTEKGDLSSESTVSRIRTEHFPLTLESARPSHTSQYLCASSFYHFQETQYFGPGTRLLVL.

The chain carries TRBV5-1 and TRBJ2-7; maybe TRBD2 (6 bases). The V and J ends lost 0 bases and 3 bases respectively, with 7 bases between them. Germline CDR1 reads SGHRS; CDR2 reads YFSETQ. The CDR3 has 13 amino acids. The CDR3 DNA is TGCGCCAGCAGCTTGGTGACTAGCTACGAGCAGTACTTC. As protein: CASSLVTSYEQYF.

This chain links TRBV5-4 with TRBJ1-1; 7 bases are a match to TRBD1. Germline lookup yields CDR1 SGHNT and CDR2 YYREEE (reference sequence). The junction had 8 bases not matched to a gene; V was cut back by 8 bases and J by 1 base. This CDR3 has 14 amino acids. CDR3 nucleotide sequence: TGTGCCAGTAACCTAGGGGGCAGGAACACTGAAGCTTTCTTT. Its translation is CASNLGGRNTEAFF. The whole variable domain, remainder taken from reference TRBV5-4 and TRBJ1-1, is ETGVTQSPTHLIKTRGQQVTLRCSSQSGHNTVSWYQQALGQGPQFIFQYYREEENGRGNFPPRFSGLQFPNYSSELNVNALELDDSALYLCASNLGGRNTEAFFGQGTRLTVV.

CDR3 DNA sequence: TGTGCCAGCAGCTTGCACCGGGTCCTAACCGCTGGAAACACCATATATTTT. This encodes CASSLHRVLTAGNTIYF. The chain carries TRBV5-6 and TRBJ1-3; no clear D. CDR3 length: 17 amino acids. Germline V gene data show CDR1 as SGHDT and CDR2 as YYEEEE. V was cut by 1 base and J by 2 bases, with 16 bases left in between.

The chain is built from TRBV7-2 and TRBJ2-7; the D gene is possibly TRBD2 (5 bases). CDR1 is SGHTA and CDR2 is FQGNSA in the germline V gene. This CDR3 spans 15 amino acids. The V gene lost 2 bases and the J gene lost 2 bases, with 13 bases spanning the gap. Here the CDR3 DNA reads TGTGCCAGCAGCTTATCTGGGGAGACCACCTACGAGCAGTACTTC. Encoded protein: CASSLSGETTYEQYF.

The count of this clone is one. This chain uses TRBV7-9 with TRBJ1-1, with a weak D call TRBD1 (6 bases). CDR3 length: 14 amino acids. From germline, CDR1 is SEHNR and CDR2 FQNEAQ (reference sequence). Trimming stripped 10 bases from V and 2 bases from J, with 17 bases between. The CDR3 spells CATPTQGTNTEAFF. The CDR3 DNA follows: TGTGCCACTCCTACCCAGGGGACCAACACTGAAGCTTTCTTT.

CDR3: CASQMTGTRSLAFF. In DNA form, the CDR3 reads TGTGCCAGCCAGATGACAGGGACCAGAAGTTTAGCTTTCTTT. The rearrangement links TRBV6-5 to TRBJ1-1; 7 nucleotides line up with TRBD1. Trimming took 8 bases from V and 10 from J; bases not matched to a gene: 16. This CDR3 is 14 amino acids long. Germline CDR1 is MNHEY and CDR2 is SVGAGI.

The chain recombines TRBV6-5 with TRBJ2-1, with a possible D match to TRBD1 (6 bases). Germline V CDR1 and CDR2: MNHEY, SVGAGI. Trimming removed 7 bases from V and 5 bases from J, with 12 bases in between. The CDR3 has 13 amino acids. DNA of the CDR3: TGTGCCAGCACTTGGGGGCGGCACAATGAGCAGTTCTTC. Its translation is CASTWGRHNEQFF.